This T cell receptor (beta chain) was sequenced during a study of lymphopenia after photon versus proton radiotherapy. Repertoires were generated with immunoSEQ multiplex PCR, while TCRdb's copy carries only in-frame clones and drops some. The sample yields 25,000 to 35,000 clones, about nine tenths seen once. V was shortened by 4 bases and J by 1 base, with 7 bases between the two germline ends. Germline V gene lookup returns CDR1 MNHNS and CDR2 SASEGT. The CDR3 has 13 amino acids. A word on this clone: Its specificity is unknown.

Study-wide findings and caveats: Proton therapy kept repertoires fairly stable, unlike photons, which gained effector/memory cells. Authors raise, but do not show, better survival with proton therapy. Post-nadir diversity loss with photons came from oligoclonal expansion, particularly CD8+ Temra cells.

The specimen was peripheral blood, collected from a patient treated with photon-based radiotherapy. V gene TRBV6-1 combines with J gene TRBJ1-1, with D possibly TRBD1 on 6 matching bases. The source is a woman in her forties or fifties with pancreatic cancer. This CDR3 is CASSATGNTEAFF. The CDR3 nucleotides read TGTGCCAGCAGTGCGACAGGGAACACTGAAGCTTTCTTT.